This T cell receptor beta chain was identified during a study of T cell changes during pregnancy in multiple sclerosis. Per the germline V gene, CDR1 is SGDLS and CDR2 is YYNGEE. The CDR3 totals 12 residues. With 4 bases removed from V and 5 bases from J, the gap between germline ends came to 10 bases. Sequencing used immunoSEQ multiplex PCR; TCRdb keeps in-frame clones, though not all of them. The repertoire has tens of thousands of clones, 92% of them found once; the top ten carry 2.5% to 3%. The material sequenced was peripheral blood, taken in the third trimester of pregnancy. The TCR sequence derives from a female donor in good health, enrolled as a control in a pregnancy study. The V and J genes are TRBV9 and TRBJ2-7; the D is unclear. This chain's CDR3 is CASSPSEHEQYF. CDR3 nucleotides: TGTGCCAGCAGCCCCTCGGAGCACGAGCAGTACTTC. The complete variable domain, with remaining parts taken from reference TRBV9 and TRBJ2-7, reads DSGVTQTPKHLITATGQRVTLRCSPRSGDLSVYWYQQSLDQGLQFLIQYYNGEERAKGNILERFSAQQFPDLHSELNLSSLELGDSALYFCASSPSEHEQYFGPGTRLTVT.